This T cell receptor beta chain was recovered during a study of blood T cell repertoires in COVID-19. Sequencing was performed with immunoSEQ multiplex PCR; in TCRdb, only in-frame clones are kept and a portion is missing. The sample has 60,000 or so clones; roughly 90% are singletons. The V gene's germline CDR1 is SGHNT and CDR2 YENEEA. J lost 6 bases, V lost 0 bases, and 5 bases had no gene match. The CDR3 contains 17 residues. The TCR was taken from a man aged 55-75 years with active COVID-19. The rearrangement uses TRBV11-3 and TRBJ1-6, with TRBD1 matching over 10 bases. Sample: peripheral blood. DNA for the CDR3: TGTGCCAGCAGCTTAGATGAGGGGACAGGGGTTAATTCACCCCTCCACTTT. Translating gives CASSLDEGTGVNSPLHF.